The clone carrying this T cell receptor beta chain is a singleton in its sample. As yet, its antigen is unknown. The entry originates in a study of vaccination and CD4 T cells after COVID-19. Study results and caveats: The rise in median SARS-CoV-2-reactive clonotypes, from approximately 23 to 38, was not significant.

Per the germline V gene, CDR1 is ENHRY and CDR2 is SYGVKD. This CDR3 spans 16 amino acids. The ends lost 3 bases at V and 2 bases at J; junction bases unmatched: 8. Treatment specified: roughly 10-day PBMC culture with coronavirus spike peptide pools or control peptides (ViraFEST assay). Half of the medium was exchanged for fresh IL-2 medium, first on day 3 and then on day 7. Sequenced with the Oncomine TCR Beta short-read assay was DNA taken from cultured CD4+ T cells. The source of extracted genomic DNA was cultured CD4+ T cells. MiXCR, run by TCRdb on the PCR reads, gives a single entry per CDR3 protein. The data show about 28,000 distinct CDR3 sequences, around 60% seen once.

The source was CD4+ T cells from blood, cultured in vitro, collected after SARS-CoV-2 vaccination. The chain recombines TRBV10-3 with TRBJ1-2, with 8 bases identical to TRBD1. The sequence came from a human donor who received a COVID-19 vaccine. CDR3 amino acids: CAISENIRGRNYGYTF. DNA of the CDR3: TGTGCCATCAGTGAAAATATCAGGGGGCGGAACTATGGCTACACCTTC.